This T cell receptor (beta chain) is drawn from a study of blood T cell repertoires in COVID-19. Authors' data handling: Reference gene primer amplification gave nucleated cell count estimates. The assay was immunoSEQ multiplex PCR, and TCRdb's table has in-frame clones only and misses some. The D gene and trimming were derived from the DNA, and the V and J assignments and clone size from that table. The sample includes 200,000 to 250,000 clones, around 84% of them seen just once. The CDR3 is made up of 16 amino acids. CDR1 is KGHSH and CDR2 is LQKENI in the germline V gene. V gave up 5 bases and J gave up 6 bases; unmatched junction bases: 9.

The material sequenced was peripheral blood. This chain links TRBV18 with TRBJ2-2, with 10 bases that match TRBD2. The sequence came from a woman older than 75 with active or convalescent COVID-19. Here the CDR3 reads CASSTVLAGVPGELFF. The CDR3 DNA reads TGTGCCAGCTCAACAGTTCTAGCGGGAGTCCCCGGGGAGCTGTTTTTT.